The rows below give T cell receptor beta chains drawn from one sample of a study of T cells in Graves' hyperthyroidism and ophthalmopathy. Via MiXCR, TCRdb re-called the multiplex PCR reads, giving one row per CDR3 protein. The sample carries some 620,000 distinct CDR3 sequences, 15% to 20% recorded once. The sample was blood. The origin of the receptors is a woman in her twenties or thirties with Graves' hyperthyroidism. The CDR3 runs from the conserved cysteine through the conserved F or W. Fields, in order: D gene, J gene, V gene, clone size, CDR3 DNA, CDR3 protein. D genes are given only for firm matches. The size entry is marked missing in some rows and otherwise reads once, few, many or a size class.

d_call: .
j_call: TRBJ1-2
v_call: TRBV9
clone_size: few
cdr3_nt: TGTGCCAGCAGCCATAACAGAGAGGGATCATCCTTTGGCTACACCTTC
cdr3_aa: CASSHNREGSSFGYTF

d_call: .
j_call: TRBJ1-1
v_call: TRBV12-3/TRBV12-4
clone_size: few
cdr3_nt: TGTGCCAGTAGGTCGACCACTGAAGCTTTCTTT
cdr3_aa: CASRSTTEAFF

d_call: .
j_call: TRBJ2-1
v_call: TRBV7-9
clone_size: many
cdr3_nt: TGTGCCAGCAGCGAGGGAATGGGGCGGTACAATGAGCAGTTCTTC
cdr3_aa: CASSEGMGRYNEQFF

d_call: TRBD2
j_call: TRBJ2-1
v_call: TRBV12-3/TRBV12-4
clone_size: few
cdr3_nt: TGTGCCATATCCGGGACTAACTACAACAATGAGCAGTTCTTC
cdr3_aa: CAISGTNYNNEQFF

d_call: .
j_call: TRBJ1-4
v_call: TRBV4-1
clone_size: few
cdr3_nt: TGCGCCAGCAGCCGTAACAGTGGATCCGGGCCGTTGGGGACTAATGAAAAACTGTTTTTT
cdr3_aa: CASSRNSGSGPLGTNEKLFF

d_call: .
j_call: TRBJ1-3
v_call: TRBV7-2
clone_size: .
cdr3_nt: TGTGCCAGCTGGGGCCCCTCTGGAAACACCATATATTTT
cdr3_aa: CASWGPSGNTIYF

d_call: .
j_call: TRBJ1-3
v_call: TRBV12-3/TRBV12-4
clone_size: many
cdr3_nt: TGTGCCAGCAGTTCCAGGACGGGGGGAAACACCATATATTTT
cdr3_aa: CASSSRTGGNTIYF

d_call: .
j_call: TRBJ2-2
v_call: TRBV2
clone_size: many
cdr3_nt: TGTGCCAGCAGTGGGGGTAGCGGATCATCGAACACCGGGGAGCTGTTTTTT
cdr3_aa: CASSGGSGSSNTGELFF

d_call: .
j_call: TRBJ1-1
v_call: TRBV14
clone_size: .
cdr3_nt: TGTGCCAGCAGCCAAGGGACCAGGATTGGGGTAGCTTTCTTT
cdr3_aa: CASSQGTRIGVAFF

d_call: .
j_call: TRBJ2-7
v_call: TRBV28
clone_size: many
cdr3_nt: TGTGCCAGCAGGGGGATCCGAGAGCAGTACTTC
cdr3_aa: CASRGIREQYF

d_call: .
j_call: TRBJ2-1
v_call: TRBV11-2
clone_size: many
cdr3_nt: TGTGCCAGCAGCTTAGCGGAGCGGAGGAACTACAATGAGCAGTTCTTC
cdr3_aa: CASSLAERRNYNEQFF

d_call: .
j_call: TRBJ2-7
v_call: TRBV9
clone_size: many
cdr3_nt: TGTGCCAGCAGCGTGGGAATCTCCTACGAGCAGTACTTC
cdr3_aa: CASSVGISYEQYF

d_call: .
j_call: TRBJ2-5
v_call: TRBV12-3/TRBV12-4
clone_size: many
cdr3_nt: TGTGCCAGCAGCCTGGACTGGGAAGAGACCCAGTACTTC
cdr3_aa: CASSLDWEETQYF

d_call: TRBD2
j_call: TRBJ2-1
v_call: TRBV7-9
clone_size: many
cdr3_nt: TGTGCCAGCAGAACCGATAGCGGGAGGAGCGATGAGCAGTTCTTC
cdr3_aa: CASRTDSGRSDEQFF

d_call: .
j_call: TRBJ2-1
v_call: TRBV15
clone_size: few
cdr3_nt: TGTGCCACCAGCAGACATCCTCAACGTGAGCAGTTCTTC
cdr3_aa: CATSRHPQREQFF

d_call: TRBD1
j_call: TRBJ2-1
v_call: TRBV7-2
clone_size: many
cdr3_nt: TGTGCCAGCAGCTTATTGGACAGGGGGGAGCAGTTCTTC
cdr3_aa: CASSLLDRGEQFF

d_call: .
j_call: TRBJ1-1
v_call: TRBV27
clone_size: few
cdr3_nt: TGTGCCGGCAAATCCGCGACAAGTATGCCTGAAGCTTTCTTT
cdr3_aa: CAGKSATSMPEAFF

d_call: .
j_call: TRBJ2-1
v_call: TRBV28
clone_size: many
cdr3_nt: TGTGCCAGCAGTATCCAGGGATTGCAGTTAAATGAGCAGTTCTTC
cdr3_aa: CASSIQGLQLNEQFF

d_call: TRBD2
j_call: TRBJ2-1
v_call: TRBV9
clone_size: .
cdr3_nt: TGTGCCAGCAGCACCGGGACTAGGGCCTACAATGAGCAGTTCTTC
cdr3_aa: CASSTGTRAYNEQFF

d_call: .
j_call: TRBJ2-7
v_call: TRBV28
clone_size: many
cdr3_nt: TGTGCCAGCAGTTTGGTTGGGGCTGGAGACCACGAGCAGTACTTC
cdr3_aa: CASSLVGAGDHEQYF

d_call: .
j_call: TRBJ2-1
v_call: TRBV5-1
clone_size: .
cdr3_nt: TGCGCCAGCAGCTTGTCGGCAAACTGGGGCAATGAGCAGTTCTTC
cdr3_aa: CASSLSANWGNEQFF

d_call: .
j_call: TRBJ2-5
v_call: TRBV6-2/TRBV6-3
clone_size: many
cdr3_nt: TGTGCCAGCAGACCGACAGTACAAGAGACCCAGTACTTC
cdr3_aa: CASRPTVQETQYF

d_call: TRBD2
j_call: TRBJ2-3
v_call: TRBV11-2
clone_size: many
cdr3_nt: TGTGCCAGCAGCTTAGGGACTAGCGGCACAGATACGCAGTATTTT
cdr3_aa: CASSLGTSGTDTQYF

d_call: .
j_call: TRBJ2-2
v_call: TRBV27
clone_size: .
cdr3_nt: TGTGCCAGCAGTTTAAGGGGGGCCGCCGGGGAGCTGTTTTTT
cdr3_aa: CASSLRGAAGELFF

d_call: .
j_call: TRBJ2-7
v_call: TRBV7-9
clone_size: many
cdr3_nt: TGTGCCAGCAGCGAGGGTGGCGGGTTCGGCGAGCAGTACTTC
cdr3_aa: CASSEGGGFGEQYF

d_call: .
j_call: TRBJ2-5
v_call: TRBV28
clone_size: many
cdr3_nt: TGTGCCAGCAGTTTAGGTTCCCGACCAGACATGCCCAGCCAGTACTTC
cdr3_aa: CASSLGSRPDMPSQYF

d_call: TRBD2
j_call: TRBJ2-3
v_call: TRBV5-1
clone_size: .
cdr3_nt: TGCGCCAGCAGCTTTCCAGCGGGGGGAGGGCCTAGCACAGATACGCAGTATTTT
cdr3_aa: CASSFPAGGGPSTDTQYF

d_call: TRBD1
j_call: TRBJ2-7
v_call: TRBV11-2
clone_size: many
cdr3_nt: TGTGCCAGCAGGTTTGTGACAGGGGGCAAAGGCGAGCAGTACTTC
cdr3_aa: CASRFVTGGKGEQYF

d_call: .
j_call: TRBJ2-5
v_call: TRBV20-1
clone_size: many
cdr3_nt: TGCAGGGTTGGGGCAGGGGATCGGGAGACCCAGTACTTC
cdr3_aa: CRVGAGDRETQYF

d_call: .
j_call: TRBJ2-5
v_call: TRBV20-1
clone_size: few
cdr3_nt: TGCAGTGCTTGGGACATTCCCGCCCAGTACTTC
cdr3_aa: CSAWDIPAQYF

d_call: .
j_call: TRBJ1-4
v_call: TRBV25-1
clone_size: many
cdr3_nt: TGTGCCAGCAGTCCCCGAGGAGGGGGAGGAGAAAAACTGTTTTTT
cdr3_aa: CASSPRGGGGEKLFF

d_call: TRBD1
j_call: TRBJ1-5
v_call: TRBV28
clone_size: many
cdr3_nt: TGTGCCAGCAGTGGACAGGGTGATCAGCCCCAGCATTTT
cdr3_aa: CASSGQGDQPQHF

d_call: .
j_call: TRBJ1-2
v_call: TRBV20-1
clone_size: few
cdr3_nt: TGCAGTGCCCCTAGGGAGGGGTCCTACTATGGCTACACCTTC
cdr3_aa: CSAPREGSYYGYTF

d_call: .
j_call: TRBJ1-5
v_call: TRBV5-1
clone_size: .
cdr3_nt: TGCGCCAGCGGCTTGATGGACAGCCTTTTAGAGCCCCAGCATTTT
cdr3_aa: CASGLMDSLLEPQHF

d_call: TRBD1
j_call: TRBJ2-1
v_call: TRBV29-1
clone_size: few
cdr3_nt: TGCAGCGCCTCCCGAGGGGGACAGGGGCCCTCCGGGTATGAGCAGTTCTTC
cdr3_aa: CSASRGGQGPSGYEQFF

d_call: TRBD2
j_call: TRBJ2-7
v_call: TRBV20-1
clone_size: .
cdr3_nt: TGCAGTGCTGGGGCCGGGACTAGCGGGATGTACGAGCAGTACTTC
cdr3_aa: CSAGAGTSGMYEQYF

d_call: .
j_call: TRBJ2-7
v_call: TRBV7-2
clone_size: many
cdr3_nt: TGTGCCAGCACCCCTAGAGGAAGGGCCGAAGGCTACGAGCAGTACTTC
cdr3_aa: CASTPRGRAEGYEQYF

d_call: .
j_call: TRBJ2-1
v_call: TRBV12-3/TRBV12-4
clone_size: .
cdr3_nt: TGTGCCAGCACCCCGCCGCGGGGGCAGAGGAGCTCCTACAATGAGCAGTTCTTC
cdr3_aa: CASTPPRGQRSSYNEQFF

d_call: TRBD1
j_call: TRBJ2-1
v_call: TRBV18
clone_size: few
cdr3_nt: TGTGCCAGCTCACCGCGACAGGGGGATGTCAATGAGCAGTTCTTC
cdr3_aa: CASSPRQGDVNEQFF

d_call: TRBD2
j_call: TRBJ2-3
v_call: TRBV2
clone_size: many
cdr3_nt: TGTGCCAGCAGAAGGACTAGCGGGAGTCGAGACACAGATACGCAGTATTTT
cdr3_aa: CASRRTSGSRDTDTQYF

d_call: TRBD2
j_call: TRBJ2-5
v_call: TRBV7-2
clone_size: .
cdr3_nt: TGTGCCAGCAGCTTAGCACGGGGGGGGAAGAAGACCCAGTACTTC
cdr3_aa: CASSLARGGKKTQYF

d_call: TRBD1
j_call: TRBJ1-4
v_call: TRBV7-9
clone_size: .
cdr3_nt: TGTGCCAGCAGCTTGGGACAGCTCTTTTCGGAAAAACTGTTTTTT
cdr3_aa: CASSLGQLFSEKLFF

d_call: .
j_call: TRBJ2-5
v_call: TRBV20-1
clone_size: many
cdr3_nt: TGCAGTGCTAGCCGAGTGAAGGGAGAGACCCAGTACTTC
cdr3_aa: CSASRVKGETQYF

d_call: TRBD1
j_call: TRBJ1-1
v_call: TRBV28
clone_size: .
cdr3_nt: TGTGCCAGCAGTTCCCCCAGGGGGCTGGAAGCCCACACTGAAGCTTTCTTT
cdr3_aa: CASSSPRGLEAHTEAFF

d_call: TRBD1
j_call: TRBJ2-1
v_call: TRBV20-1
clone_size: many
cdr3_nt: TGCAGTGCTAGAGATCCCGGGACAGGGGGCAATGAGCAGTTCTTC
cdr3_aa: CSARDPGTGGNEQFF

d_call: .
j_call: TRBJ1-1
v_call: TRBV30
clone_size: many
cdr3_nt: TGTGCCTGGAGTTTACAGGGCCCTAAATTGGCTTTCTTT
cdr3_aa: CAWSLQGPKLAFF

d_call: .
j_call: TRBJ2-1
v_call: TRBV29-1
clone_size: many
cdr3_nt: TGCAGCGTTGCCCCGACTAGAGTTGGTGAGCAGTTCTTC
cdr3_aa: CSVAPTRVGEQFF

d_call: TRBD1
j_call: TRBJ2-7
v_call: TRBV11-2
clone_size: many
cdr3_nt: TGTGCCAGCAGCTTCCTCGGACAGGGGAGCTCCTACGAGCAGTACTTC
cdr3_aa: CASSFLGQGSSYEQYF

d_call: .
j_call: TRBJ1-1
v_call: TRBV7-2
clone_size: once
cdr3_nt: TGTGCCAGCAGCCCCCATTTGAACACTGAAGCTTTCTTT
cdr3_aa: CASSPHLNTEAFF

d_call: .
j_call: TRBJ1-1
v_call: TRBV30
clone_size: .
cdr3_nt: TGTGCCTGGAGTTCACGGGAGGTGAACACTGAAGCTTTCTTT
cdr3_aa: CAWSSREVNTEAFF

d_call: .
j_call: TRBJ1-6
v_call: TRBV24-1
clone_size: .
cdr3_nt: TGTGCCACCAGTGAAGAGATCTCCGGAATCTATAATTCACCCCTCCACTTT
cdr3_aa: CATSEEISGIYNSPLHF

d_call: TRBD1
j_call: TRBJ2-7
v_call: TRBV6-1
clone_size: few
cdr3_nt: TGTGCCAGCAGGGGGGACAGGTACTACGAGCAGTACTTC
cdr3_aa: CASRGDRYYEQYF

d_call: TRBD2
j_call: TRBJ2-2
v_call: TRBV6-1
clone_size: few
cdr3_nt: TGTGCCAGCGATGGACTAGCGGCGAACACCGGGGAGCTGTTTTTT
cdr3_aa: CASDGLAANTGELFF

d_call: .
j_call: TRBJ1-1
v_call: TRBV2
clone_size: .
cdr3_nt: TGTGCCAGCAGTGAGGGTGGTACAGGGAGGGCTGAAGCTTTCTTT
cdr3_aa: CASSEGGTGRAEAFF

d_call: .
j_call: TRBJ2-7
v_call: TRBV11-2
clone_size: many
cdr3_nt: TGTGCCAGCAGCTTAGCAGTTACAGTAGACTACGAGCAGTACTTC
cdr3_aa: CASSLAVTVDYEQYF

d_call: TRBD1
j_call: TRBJ1-4
v_call: TRBV6-1
clone_size: .
cdr3_nt: TGTGCCAGCAGTTCACAGGGGAGAAATGAAAAACTGTTTTTT
cdr3_aa: CASSSQGRNEKLFF

d_call: .
j_call: TRBJ2-6
v_call: TRBV5-1
clone_size: few
cdr3_nt: TGCGCCAGCAGGTATCTGGGCAGTCAACCCACTGGGGCCAACGTCCTGACTTTC
cdr3_aa: CASRYLGSQPTGANVLTF

d_call: .
j_call: TRBJ1-1
v_call: TRBV9
clone_size: .
cdr3_nt: TGTGCCAGCAGCGGGGGGTTGACCCTTACTGAAGCTTTCTTT
cdr3_aa: CASSGGLTLTEAFF

d_call: .
j_call: TRBJ1-1
v_call: TRBV12-3/TRBV12-4
clone_size: many
cdr3_nt: TGTGCCAGCAGCCTGGGACTTGAAGCTTTCTTT
cdr3_aa: CASSLGLEAFF

d_call: .
j_call: TRBJ1-2
v_call: TRBV7-2
clone_size: many
cdr3_nt: TGTGCCAGCAGCTTAGGACGGGGGCCCGGTCATGGCTACACCTTC
cdr3_aa: CASSLGRGPGHGYTF